The rows below give T cell receptor beta chains drawn from one sample of a study of T cell responses to AZD1222 COVID-19 vaccine. TCRdb's copy holds only in-frame clones and misses some; the assay was immunoSEQ multiplex PCR. Here the sample spans about 100,000 clones, over 75% being singletons. Sequencing used peripheral blood, obtained on day 0 of MenACWY control vaccination. Receptor source: an adult in good health. CDR3s include the opening cysteine and the closing phenylalanine or tryptophan. The order of the fields is V gene, D gene, clone size, J gene, CDR3 DNA, CDR3 protein. A D gene is named only where the DNA matches it firmly. Where a row states a size, it is once, few, many or the class of an expanded clone; other rows omit it.

>TRBV5-1|TRBD2|once|TRBJ2-2
TGCGCCAGCAGCCTCCCGAGGGCTAGCGGTAACACCGGGGAGCTGTTTTTT
CASSLPRASGNTGELFF
>TRBV29-1|-|-|TRBJ2-7
TGCAGCGTTGAAGTTCTCTACGAGCAGTACTTC
CSVEVLYEQYF
>TRBV7-6|TRBD2|-|TRBJ2-2
TGTGCCAGCAGCTTAGATTGGACTAGCGGAAACACCGGGGAGCTGTTTTTT
CASSLDWTSGNTGELFF
>TRBV10-3|TRBD2|once|TRBJ2-3
TGTGCCATCAGTGAGGGGGTGGGACTAGCGGGCACAGATACGCAGTATTTT
CAISEGVGLAGTDTQYF
>TRBV7-9|TRBD1|-|TRBJ1-4
TGTGCCAGCAGCTTACAGGGAACACAGGGGGCGGGCGCGATTTTT
CASSLQGTQGAGAIF
>TRBV6-1|TRBD1|-|TRBJ1-2
TGTGCCAGCAGTGAAAGGGGACAGAACTATGGCTACACCTTC
CASSERGQNYGYTF
>TRBV6-5|-|-|TRBJ2-7
TGTGCCAGTGCCGGGACGGTGGCACGGAACGAGCAGTACTTC
CASAGTVARNEQYF
>TRBV18|-|-|TRBJ1-4
TGTGCCAGCTCACCAACTAATGAAAAACTGTTTTTT
CASSPTNEKLFF
>TRBV6-1|-|-|TRBJ1-1
TGTGCCAGCAGTGAGTCGGCGGGCGGAATGAACACTGAAGCTTTCTTT
CASSESAGGMNTEAFF
>TRBV10-1|-|-|TRBJ2-3
TGCGCCAGCAGTGTCCGACGGTTAGATACGCAGTATTTT
CASSVRRLDTQYF
>TRBV4-3|-|-|TRBJ2-5
TGCGCCAGCAGCCCGGGACTGCCCCCGGAGACCCAGTACTTC
CASSPGLPPETQYF
>TRBV2|-|-|TRBJ2-3
TGTGCCAGCAGCGGGGGGCGAGGCACAGATACGCAGTATTTT
CASSGGRGTDTQYF
>TRBV14|-|-|TRBJ1-3
TGTGCCAGCAGCCAAGAGGGGTACACCATATATTTT
CASSQEGYTIYF
>TRBV7-3|TRBD2|-|TRBJ2-3
TGTGCCAGCAGCTCTAGCGGGGGGGCAGATACGCAGTATTTT
CASSSSGGADTQYF
>TRBV5-1|-|-|TRBJ2-2
TGCGCCAGCAGGCCACAGGGTAATGGAGGGGAGCTGTTTTTT
CASRPQGNGGELFF
>TRBV7-2|-|-|TRBJ2-7
TGTGCCAGCAGCTTAGAGTCCAGCTCCTACGAGCAGTACTTC
CASSLESSSYEQYF
>TRBV6-6|-|-|TRBJ2-1
TGTGCCAGCAGCCCCCGGGGTGAGCAGTTCTTC
CASSPRGEQFF
>TRBV6-5|-|-|TRBJ1-5
TGTGCCAGCAGTTACGGACGGCGCAATCAGCCCCAGCATTTT
CASSYGRRNQPQHF
>TRBV7-8|TRBD2|-|TRBJ2-7
TGTGCCAGCAGCGGAGGACTAGCGGGAGGATTCGAGCAGTACTTC
CASSGGLAGGFEQYF
>TRBV6-2/TRBV6-3|TRBD1|-|TRBJ1-5
TGTGCCAGCAGTTGGGGACAGGGGGTAATGGATCAGCCCCAGCATTTT
CASSWGQGVMDQPQHF
>TRBV14|-|-|TRBJ1-1
TGTGCCAGCAGCCAAGATCAGAGGACCTTGAAATGGGTGAACACTGAAGCTTTCTTT
CASSQDQRTLKWVNTEAFF
>TRBV6-5|TRBD1|-|TRBJ1-4
TGTGCCAGCACAAGACAGGGTTCTAATGAAAAACTGTTTTTT
CASTRQGSNEKLFF
>TRBV4-3|-|-|TRBJ1-3
TGCGCCAGCAGCCAAACAGCTGGAAACACCATATATTTT
CASSQTAGNTIYF
>TRBV28|TRBD2|once|TRBJ2-1
TGTGCCAGCAAGCTAGCGGGTCAGGATGAGCAGTTCTTC
CASKLAGQDEQFF
>TRBV18|-|-|TRBJ1-4
TGTGCCAGCTCACCACTCGAAGGGGGGGGCGAAAAACTGTTTTTT
CASSPLEGGGEKLFF
>TRBV18|-|-|TRBJ1-1
TGTGCCAGCTCACCAGGGAGGCTGAACACTGAAGCTTTCTTT
CASSPGRLNTEAFF
>TRBV14|-|-|TRBJ1-2
TGTGCCAGCAGCCAAGATACGGACCTCAAGGGCTACACCTTC
CASSQDTDLKGYTF
>TRBV27|TRBD1|few|TRBJ2-1
TGTGCCAGCAGTTCAAACAGGGGGAGAGGCAATGAGCAGTTCTTC
CASSSNRGRGNEQFF
>TRBV19|-|-|TRBJ2-4
TGTGCCAGTAGTATCGTTCTAGCAAACATTCAGTACTTC
CASSIVLANIQYF